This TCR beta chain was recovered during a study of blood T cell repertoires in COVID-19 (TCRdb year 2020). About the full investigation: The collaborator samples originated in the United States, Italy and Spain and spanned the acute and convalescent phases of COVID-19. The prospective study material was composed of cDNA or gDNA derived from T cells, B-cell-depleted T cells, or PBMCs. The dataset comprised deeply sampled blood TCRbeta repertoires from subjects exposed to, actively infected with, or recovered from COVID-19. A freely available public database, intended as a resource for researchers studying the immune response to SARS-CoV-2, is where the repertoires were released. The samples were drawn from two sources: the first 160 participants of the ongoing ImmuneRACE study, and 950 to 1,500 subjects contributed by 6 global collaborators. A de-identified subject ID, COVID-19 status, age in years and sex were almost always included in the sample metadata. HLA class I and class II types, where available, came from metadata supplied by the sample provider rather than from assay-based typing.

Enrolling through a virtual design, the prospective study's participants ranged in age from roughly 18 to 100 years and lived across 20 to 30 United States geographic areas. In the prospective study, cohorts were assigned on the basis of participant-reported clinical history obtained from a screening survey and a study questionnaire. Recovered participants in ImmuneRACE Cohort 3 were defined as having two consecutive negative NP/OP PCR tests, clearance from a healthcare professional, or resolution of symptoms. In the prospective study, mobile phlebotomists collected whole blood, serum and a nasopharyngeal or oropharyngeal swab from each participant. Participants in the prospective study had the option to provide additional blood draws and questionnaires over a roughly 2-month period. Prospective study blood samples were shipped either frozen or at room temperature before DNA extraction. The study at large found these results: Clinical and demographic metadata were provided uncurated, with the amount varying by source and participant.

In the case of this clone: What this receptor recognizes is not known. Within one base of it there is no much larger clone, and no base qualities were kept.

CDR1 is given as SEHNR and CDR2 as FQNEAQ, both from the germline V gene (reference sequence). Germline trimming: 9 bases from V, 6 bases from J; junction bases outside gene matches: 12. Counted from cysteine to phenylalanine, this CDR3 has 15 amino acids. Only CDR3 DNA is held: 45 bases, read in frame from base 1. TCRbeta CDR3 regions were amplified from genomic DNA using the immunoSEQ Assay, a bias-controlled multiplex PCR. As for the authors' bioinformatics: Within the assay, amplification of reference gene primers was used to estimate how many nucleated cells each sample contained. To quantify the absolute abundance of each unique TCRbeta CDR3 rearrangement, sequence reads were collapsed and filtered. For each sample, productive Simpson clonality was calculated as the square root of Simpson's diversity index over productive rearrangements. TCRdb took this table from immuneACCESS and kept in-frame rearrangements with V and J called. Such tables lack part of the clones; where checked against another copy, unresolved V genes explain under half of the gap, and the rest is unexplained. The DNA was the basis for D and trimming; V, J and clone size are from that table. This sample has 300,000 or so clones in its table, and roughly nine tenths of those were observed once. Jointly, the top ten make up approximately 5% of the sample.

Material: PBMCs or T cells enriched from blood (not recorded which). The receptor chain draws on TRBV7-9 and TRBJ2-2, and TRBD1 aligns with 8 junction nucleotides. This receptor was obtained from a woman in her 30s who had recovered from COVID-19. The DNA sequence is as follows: TGTGCCAGTAGGATCCCGGACAGGGTAGCCGGGGAGCTGTTTTTT. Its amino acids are CASRIPDRVAGELFF.